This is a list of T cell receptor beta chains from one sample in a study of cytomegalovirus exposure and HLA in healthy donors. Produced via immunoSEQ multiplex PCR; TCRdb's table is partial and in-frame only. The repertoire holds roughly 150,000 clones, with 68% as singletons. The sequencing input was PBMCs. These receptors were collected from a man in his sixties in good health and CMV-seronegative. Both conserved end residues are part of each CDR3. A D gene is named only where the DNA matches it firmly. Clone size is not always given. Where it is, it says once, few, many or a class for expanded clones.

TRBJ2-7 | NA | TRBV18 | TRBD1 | TGTGCCAGCTCACCAGGGACAGGGGTCAGTGAGCAGTACTTC | CASSPGTGVSEQYF
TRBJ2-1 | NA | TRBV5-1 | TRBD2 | TGCGCCAGCAGCTTTCGGGGGACTAGCGGGAGCAACGACCAGTTCTTC | CASSFRGTSGSNDQFF
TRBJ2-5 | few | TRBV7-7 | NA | TGTGCTAGCAGCCGGACAGTACAAGAGACCCAGTACTTC | CASSRTVQETQYF
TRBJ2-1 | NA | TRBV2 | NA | TGTGCCAGCAGTGTAGGAGGGATGGGCAATGAGCAGTTCTTC | CASSVGGMGNEQFF
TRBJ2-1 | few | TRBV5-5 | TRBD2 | TGTGCCAGCAGCCCCGGGACTAGCGGAGGGCTCGACAATGAGCAGTTCTTC | CASSPGTSGGLDNEQFF
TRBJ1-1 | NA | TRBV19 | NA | TGTGCCAGTAGTATCCCAGGTCCTAACACTGAAGCTTTCTTT | CASSIPGPNTEAFF
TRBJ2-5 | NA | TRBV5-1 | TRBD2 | TGCGCCAGCAGCAAACGAACCTTACCGGGACTAGGCGAAGGGGACCAGTACTTC | CASSKRTLPGLGEGDQYF
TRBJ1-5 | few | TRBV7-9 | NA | TGTGCCAGCAGCTTAGGGGGGGTTAATCAGCCCCAGCATTTT | CASSLGGVNQPQHF
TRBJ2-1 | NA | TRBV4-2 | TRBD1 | TGTGCCAGCAGCCAGGCTGGACAGGGGATGTACAATGAGCAGTTCTTC | CASSQAGQGMYNEQFF
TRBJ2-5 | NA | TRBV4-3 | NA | TGCGCCAGCAGCCAAGATTGGTCACAGGGCCTACAAGAGACCCAGTACTTC | CASSQDWSQGLQETQYF
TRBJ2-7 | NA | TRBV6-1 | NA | TGTGCCAGCAGTGGTTATACAGAGTTGAACCTGAGCTCCTACGAGCAGTACTTC | CASSGYTELNLSSYEQYF
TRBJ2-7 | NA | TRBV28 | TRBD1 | TGTGCCAGCTGGCGGGACAGGGTTTCCTCCGAGCAGTACTTC | CASWRDRVSSEQYF
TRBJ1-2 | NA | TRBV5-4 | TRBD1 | TGTGCCAGCAGCTTGGAACAGGGGGCACGATTGAACTATGGCTACACCTTC | CASSLEQGARLNYGYTF
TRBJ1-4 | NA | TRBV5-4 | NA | TGTGCCAGCAGTCTTGGCACGGGGAATGAAAAACTGTTTTTT | CASSLGTGNEKLFF
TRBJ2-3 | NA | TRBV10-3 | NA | TGTGCCATCAGGACAAACCCTAGCGCAGATACGCAGTATTTT | CAIRTNPSADTQYF
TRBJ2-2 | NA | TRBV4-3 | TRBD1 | TGCGCCAACGGGACAGGTCGCACCGGGGAGCTGTTTTTT | CANGTGRTGELFF
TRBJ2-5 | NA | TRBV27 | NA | TGTGCCAGCACCTTCCCAGGGGCCCAAGAGACCCAGTACTTC | CASTFPGAQETQYF
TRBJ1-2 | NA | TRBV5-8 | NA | TGTGCCAGCAGCCGCCCCGCGATTAACTATGGCTACACCTTC | CASSRPAINYGYTF
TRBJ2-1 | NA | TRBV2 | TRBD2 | TGTGCCAGCAGTGGTGCGGGAGCGGGGAGAGGTGAGCAGTTCTTC | CASSGAGAGRGEQFF
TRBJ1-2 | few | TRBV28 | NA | TGTGCCAGCCCTAAGCATAATAACAGGGTTGAGGGCTACACCTTC | CASPKHNNRVEGYTF
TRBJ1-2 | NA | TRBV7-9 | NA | TGTGCCAGCAGCTCCCGGGAATATGGCTACACCTTC | CASSSREYGYTF
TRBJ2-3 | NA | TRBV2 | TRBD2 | TGTGCCAGCAGCGGGCTCGGCGGCGGGAGGCAAGGGGGCACAGATACGCAGTATTTT | CASSGLGGGRQGGTDTQYF
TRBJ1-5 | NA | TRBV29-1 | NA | TGCAGCGTTGGGTTAGGGGACTTTCAGCCCCAGCATTTT | CSVGLGDFQPQHF
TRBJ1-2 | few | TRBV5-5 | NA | TGTGCCAGCAGCTTAGACGCAGGGGACTATGGCTACACCTTC | CASSLDAGDYGYTF
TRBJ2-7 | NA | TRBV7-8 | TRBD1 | TGTGCCAGCAGTTCTACCCGGGACAGGGGGCCCACGGGTCTCTACGAGCAGTACTTC | CASSSTRDRGPTGLYEQYF
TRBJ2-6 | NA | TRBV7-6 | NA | TGTGCCAGCAGCCAATCTGGGGCCAACGTCCTGACTTTC | CASSQSGANVLTF
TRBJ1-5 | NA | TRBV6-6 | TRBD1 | TGTGCCAGCAGTCCCGGGACAGGTAGCAATCAGCCCCAGCATTTT | CASSPGTGSNQPQHF
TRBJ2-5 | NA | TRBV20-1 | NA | TGCAGTGCTAGAGCGGGAGAGACCCAGTACTTC | CSARAGETQYF
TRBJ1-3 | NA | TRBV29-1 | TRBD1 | TGCAGCGTTGTAGTGCAGGGGGCATCTGGAAACACCATATATTTT | CSVVVQGASGNTIYF
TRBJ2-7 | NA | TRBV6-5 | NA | TGTGCCAGCAGTTACTCGAAACAGACCTACGAGCAGTACTTC | CASSYSKQTYEQYF
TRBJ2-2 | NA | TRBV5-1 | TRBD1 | TGCGCCAGCAGCTTGGCCGGGACAGGGGCCACCGGGGAGCTGTTTTTT | CASSLAGTGATGELFF
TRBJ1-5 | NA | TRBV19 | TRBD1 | TGTGCCAGTAGTACGGGGACAGGTTATCAGCCCCAGCATTTT | CASSTGTGYQPQHF
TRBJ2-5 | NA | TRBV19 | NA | TGTGCCAGTAGTCTTAGCGGAATAGAGACCCAGTACTTC | CASSLSGIETQYF
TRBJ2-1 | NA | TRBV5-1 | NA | TGCGCCAGCAGCTTGTTGAGTAGTGGGTCGGGCTACAATGAGCAGTTCTTC | CASSLLSSGSGYNEQFF
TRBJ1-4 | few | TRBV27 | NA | TGTGCCAGCAGTTCAAACAGCATTAATGAAAAACTGTTTTTT | CASSSNSINEKLFF
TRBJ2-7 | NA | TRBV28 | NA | TGTGCCAGCAGTGTTACAGGGTTCGGCTACGAGCAGTACTTC | CASSVTGFGYEQYF